A single T cell receptor beta chain is shown here with its context. What it binds is unknown. Use of 60 Vbeta and 13 Jbeta primers characterized the PCR. The protocol was immunoSEQ multiplex PCR, while the TCRdb copy is restricted to in-frame clones and leaves out a portion. The sample yields 130,000 to 150,000 clones, around 73% seen once. The data belong to a study of cytomegalovirus exposure and HLA in healthy donors. Study-wide results and caveats: Researchers catalogued roughly 170 TCR beta chains as cytomegalovirus-associated. Later analysis identified a missense DCLRE1C variant that was linked to TCR beta V- and J-gene trimming. In a later analysis, the majority of CMV-associated beta chains seemingly showed HLA restriction. The study dropped some indistinguishable V segments, TRBV6-2 and TRBV6-3 among them.

V lost 1 base and J lost 4; bases outside the gene matches: 7. Per the germline V gene, CDR1 is WSHSY and CDR2 is SAAADI. The CDR3 spans 16 residues. The receptor was isolated from a human donor in good health. The gene calls are TRBV10-2 and TRBJ1-2; 9 positions agree with TRBD1. Sequencing used PBMCs. This CDR3 reads CASSEWDRAVSYGYTF. DNA for the CDR3: TGCGCCAGCAGTGAGTGGGACAGGGCTGTAAGCTATGGCTACACCTTC.